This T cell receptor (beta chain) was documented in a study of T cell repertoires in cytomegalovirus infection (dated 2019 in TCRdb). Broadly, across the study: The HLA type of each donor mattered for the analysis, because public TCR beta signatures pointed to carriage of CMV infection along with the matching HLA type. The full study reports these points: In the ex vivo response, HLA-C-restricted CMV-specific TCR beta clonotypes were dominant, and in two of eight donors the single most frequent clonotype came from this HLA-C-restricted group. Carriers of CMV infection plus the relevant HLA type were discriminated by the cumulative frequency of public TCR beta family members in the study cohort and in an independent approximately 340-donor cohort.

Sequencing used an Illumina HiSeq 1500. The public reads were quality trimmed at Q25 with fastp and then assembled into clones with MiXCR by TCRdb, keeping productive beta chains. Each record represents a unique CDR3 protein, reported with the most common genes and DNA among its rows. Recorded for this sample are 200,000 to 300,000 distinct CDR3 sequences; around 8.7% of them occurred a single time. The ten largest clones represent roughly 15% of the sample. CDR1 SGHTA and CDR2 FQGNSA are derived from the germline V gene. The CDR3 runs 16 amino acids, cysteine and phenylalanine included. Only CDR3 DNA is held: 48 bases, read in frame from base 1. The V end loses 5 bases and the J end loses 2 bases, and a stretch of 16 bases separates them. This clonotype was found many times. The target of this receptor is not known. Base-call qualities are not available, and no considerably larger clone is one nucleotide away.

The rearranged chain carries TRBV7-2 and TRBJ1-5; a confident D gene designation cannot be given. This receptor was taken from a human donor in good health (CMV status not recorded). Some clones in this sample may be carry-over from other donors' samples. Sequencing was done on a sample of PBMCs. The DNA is TGTGCCAGCAGCCGTAGTACCCATGGGGGCAATCAGCCCCAGCATTTT. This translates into CASSRSTHGGNQPQHF.